This TCR beta chain derives from a study of T cells expressing NK-cell markers. In the study overall: CD3+CD56+NKG2C+, CD3+CD56+NKG2C- and CD3+CD56-NKG2C+ T cells, once sorted, supplied the TCR beta repertoires. Seven HCMV-seropositive donors and one seronegative donor made up the eight sequenced donors.

Study-level points and caveats: The HCMV specificity of the expanded NKG2C+ T cell clones stayed unresolved.

Comments on this clonotype: The antigen is undetermined.

Per germline, CDR1 MNHNS and CDR2 SASEGT. There are 15 residues in the CDR3. TCRdb reprocessed the 5' RACE reads; each CDR3 protein has one entry and no DNA is given. The table lists about 430,000 distinct CDR3 sequences. What was sequenced was blood T cells: a sorted CD56 or NKG2C T cell subset, CD4+ or CD8+ T cells, or bulk PBMC T cells (not recorded which). V and J are TRBV6-1 and TRBJ2-5; TCRdb's assignment of TRBD1 cannot be checked, as there is no DNA. This clonotype originated in a woman in her forties or fifties in good health. This chain's CDR3 is CASSDRQTYQETQYF.